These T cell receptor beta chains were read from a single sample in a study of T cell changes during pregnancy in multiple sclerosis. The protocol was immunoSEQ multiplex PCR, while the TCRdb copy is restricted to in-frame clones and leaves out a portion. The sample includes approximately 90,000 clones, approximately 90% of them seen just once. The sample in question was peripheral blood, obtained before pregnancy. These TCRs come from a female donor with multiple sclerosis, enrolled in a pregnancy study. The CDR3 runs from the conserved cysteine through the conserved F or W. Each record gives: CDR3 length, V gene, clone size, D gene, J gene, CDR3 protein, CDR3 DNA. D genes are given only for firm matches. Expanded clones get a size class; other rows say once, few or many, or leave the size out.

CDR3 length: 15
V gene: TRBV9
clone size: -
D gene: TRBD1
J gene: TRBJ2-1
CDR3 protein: CASSWGGQGYNEQFF
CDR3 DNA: TGTGCCAGCAGCTGGGGAGGACAGGGCTACAATGAGCAGTTCTTC

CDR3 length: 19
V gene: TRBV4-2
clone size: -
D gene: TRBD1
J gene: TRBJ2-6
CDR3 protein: CASSQVIGGRTSGANVLTF
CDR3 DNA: TGTGCCAGCAGCCAAGTCATAGGGGGCAGAACCTCTGGGGCCAACGTCCTGACTTTC

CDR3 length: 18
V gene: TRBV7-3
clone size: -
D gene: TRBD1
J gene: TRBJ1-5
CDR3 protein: CASSLNRDRYDSNQPQHF
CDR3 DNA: TGTGCCAGCAGCCTAAACCGGGACAGGTACGATAGCAATCAGCCCCAGCATTTT

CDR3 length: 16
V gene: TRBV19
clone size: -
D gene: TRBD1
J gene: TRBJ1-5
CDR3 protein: CASSIRTGVGNQPQHF
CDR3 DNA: TGTGCCAGTAGTATAAGAACAGGGGTGGGCAATCAGCCCCAGCATTTT

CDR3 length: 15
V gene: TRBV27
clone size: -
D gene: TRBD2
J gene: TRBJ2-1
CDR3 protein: CATREGSSSYNEQFF
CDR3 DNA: TGTGCCACCAGGGAGGGATCAAGCTCCTACAATGAGCAGTTCTTC

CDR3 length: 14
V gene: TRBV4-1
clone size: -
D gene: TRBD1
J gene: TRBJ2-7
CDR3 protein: CASSHKLTGPEQYF
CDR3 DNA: TGCGCCAGCAGCCATAAGTTGACAGGGCCCGAGCAGTACTTC

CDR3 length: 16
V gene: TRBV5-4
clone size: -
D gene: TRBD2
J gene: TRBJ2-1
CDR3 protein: CASSPGGTSASNEQFF
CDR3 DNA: TGTGCCAGCAGCCCCGGTGGGACTAGCGCCTCAAATGAGCAGTTCTTC

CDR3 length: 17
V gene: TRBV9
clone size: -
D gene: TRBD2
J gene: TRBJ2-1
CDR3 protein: CASSGGTSGGYYNEQFF
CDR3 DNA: TGTGCCAGCAGCGGGGGGACTAGCGGGGGCTACTACAATGAGCAGTTCTTC

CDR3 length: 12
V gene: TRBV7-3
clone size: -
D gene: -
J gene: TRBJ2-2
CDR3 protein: CASSLEAGELFF
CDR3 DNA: TGTGCCAGCAGCTTAGAGGCCGGGGAGCTGTTTTTT

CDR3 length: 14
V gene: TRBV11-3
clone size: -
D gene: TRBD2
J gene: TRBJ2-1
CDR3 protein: CASSGRGGLYEQFF
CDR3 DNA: TGTGCCAGCAGTGGGCGGGGGGGCTTGTATGAGCAGTTCTTC

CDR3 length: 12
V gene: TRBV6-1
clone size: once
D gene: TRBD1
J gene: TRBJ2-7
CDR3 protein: CASREGQREQYF
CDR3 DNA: TGTGCCAGCAGAGAGGGACAGCGCGAGCAGTACTTC

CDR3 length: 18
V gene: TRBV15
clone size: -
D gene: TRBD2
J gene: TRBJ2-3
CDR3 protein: CATSSSSGSRIYTDTQYF
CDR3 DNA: TGTGCCACCAGCAGTTCTAGCGGGAGCAGAATCTACACAGATACGCAGTATTTT

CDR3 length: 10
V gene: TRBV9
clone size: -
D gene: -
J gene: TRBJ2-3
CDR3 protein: CASSGETQYF
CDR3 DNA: TGTGCCAGCAGCGGAGAGACGCAGTATTTT

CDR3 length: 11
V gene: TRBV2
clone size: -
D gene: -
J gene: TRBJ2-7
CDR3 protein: CASSSSYEQYF
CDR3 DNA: TGTGCCAGCAGTTCTTCCTACGAGCAGTACTTC

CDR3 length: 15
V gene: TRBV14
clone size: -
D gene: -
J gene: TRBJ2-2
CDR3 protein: CASSQVSGAVGELFF
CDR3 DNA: TGTGCCAGCAGCCAAGTTTCAGGGGCGGTCGGGGAGCTGTTTTTT